This T cell receptor beta chain appears in the sequencing data of a study of tumor-infiltrating lymphocytes in primary liver carcinoma. Across the whole study: Each of the growths was stage T1-T3 N0M0, extending roughly 4.2 to 11 cm across. Study-wide findings and caveats: Lesser overlap characterized tumor-adjacent and tumor-blood pairs relative to tumor region pairs. Compared with blood, tumor repertoires held significantly more in their top 250 clones.

Reverse transcription of 500 ng total RNA with a constant-region primer produced TCR beta cDNA. Three nested multiplex PCR rounds of slightly modified ARM-PCR generated TCR beta libraries. TRBV1-TRBV30 forward and Cbeta reverse primers drove the first two approximately 10-cycle rounds. TCRdb re-analysed the multiplex PCR reads in MiXCR, keeping a single row per CDR3 protein. This sample yields about 29,000 distinct CDR3 sequences, of which less than 80% are seen a single time; 35% to 40% belongs to the top ten. As concerns this clonotype: No antigen is known for it. Germline is not matched at one junction end, which may reflect a read error.

Co-extracting RNA and DNA was done with about 20-34 mg of unsorted bulk tissue as input. The patients lived with chronic HBV infection and had not yet received any treatment. The CDR3 is 13 residues long. Germline V gene data show CDR1 as SGHAT and CDR2 as FQNNGV. The chain has TRBV11-2 and TRBJ1-2, with D uncertain. Material: liver tumor tissue from sampling region 5. Subset here: tumor region T5, tumor centre. This TCR derives from a man aged 35 to 55 with primary liver carcinoma and hepatitis B virus infection. The CDR3 coding sequence is TGTGCTAGTAGCTTAGGAGCTAAGTATGGCTACACCTTC. Protein sequence: CASSLGAKYGYTF.